This T cell receptor beta chain was found in a study of spatial heterogeneity in lung cancer (dated by TCRdb to the late 2010s). Background on the whole study: More beta-chain than alpha-chain transcripts were consistently detected, likely reflecting higher beta-chain transcript abundance. In tumor regions, TCR transcript counts showed a strong correlation with a T cell transcriptional module score from matched bulk RNA-seq. In the raw uncorrected reads, each unique combination of TCR and UMI appeared more than ten times on average. Both alpha and beta chains were TCR-sequenced in samples taken at surgery, namely 220 tumor regions, 63 to 70 matched nontumor lung samples and about 54 PBMC samples. The study linked features of the TCR repertoire to counts of nonsynonymous mutations, which were determined by whole-exome sequencing of tumor tissue. TCR alpha and beta repertoires were quantitatively compared across multiple tumor regions, matched nontumor lung and blood in non-small cell lung cancer. Summary of the overall study and its limitations: The count of ubiquitous expanded TCRs correlated with the count of ubiquitous nonsynonymous mutations, and the count of regional expanded TCRs correlated with the count of regional nonsynonymous mutations. Additional single-cell paired TCR alpha and beta sequencing was considered necessary to confirm, at a functional level, the hypothesis that regional TCRs recognize regional mutations. TCR-seq was estimated to cover only about 7% of tumor T cells for alpha chains and around 13% for beta chains. The number of expanded intratumoral alpha and beta TCRs correlated with the tumor nonsynonymous mutation count.

This clonotype came up many times. The target of this receptor is not known. One base away there is no much larger clone; base qualities are not given. According to the study, the label for this sample's time point signals: sample taken at primary tumor resection. Donors were about 70 patients with early-stage, untreated non-small cell lung cancer from the lung TRACERx cohort. For TCR sequencing, whole RNA was extracted from tumor and nontumor lung tissue, or from cryopreserved PBMC samples, and no cell sorting was done. Only patients for whom sufficient RNA was available from at least two tumor regions were selected for TCR sequencing. Tumor and adjacent nontumor lung specimens were reviewed by a lung pathologist before selection. The trim is 4 bases for V and 0 bases for J, with a gap of 8 bases between the germline ends. For CDR1 and CDR2, the germline V gene lists SQVTM and ANQGSEA. The CDR3 runs 13 residues from the cysteine to the phenylalanine. The CDR3 DNA has 39 bases and is translated from base 1.

Libraries were made using 5' RACE. Sequencing used a NextSeq 500. To allow correction of PCR and sequencing errors, the TCR library protocol tagged every TCR cDNA molecule with a unique molecular identifier. For the original study's pipeline: TCR identification, UMI-based error correction and CDR3 extraction were performed with Decombinator tools. Expanded TCRs were defined as those above a frequency of 2 per 1,000, corresponding to the top 1% of the tumor frequency distribution. Expanded tumor TCRs were classed as regional if statistically deemed absent (corrected P<0.05) from at least one tumor region, otherwise ubiquitous. Renyi diversity was calculated using the R vegan package after each repertoire was subsampled 100 times to 5,000 TCRs. CDR3 similarity networks were constructed using string-kernel similarity of amino acid triplets, with links drawn between CDR3s whose pairwise similarity was above 0.82. TCRdb itself trimmed the public reads at Q25 with fastp, ran MiXCR and retained productive beta chains. Each record represents a unique CDR3 protein, reported with the most common genes and DNA among its rows. The V and J calls and clone size come from TCRdb's table, not from the authors' own analysis. The table for this sample lists around 13,000 distinct CDR3 sequences; around 5% of them were counted only once. The ten largest make up 35% to 40% of the sample.

The TCR was taken from a male donor with early-stage non-small cell lung cancer. The chain was built from TRBV29-1 and TRBJ2-3; confidence is insufficient to name the D gene. The material was lung tumor tissue, obtained at surgery. The CDR3 is CSVAGPSTDTQYF. At the DNA level, the sequence is TGCAGCGTTGCCGGACCTAGCACAGATACGCAGTATTTT.